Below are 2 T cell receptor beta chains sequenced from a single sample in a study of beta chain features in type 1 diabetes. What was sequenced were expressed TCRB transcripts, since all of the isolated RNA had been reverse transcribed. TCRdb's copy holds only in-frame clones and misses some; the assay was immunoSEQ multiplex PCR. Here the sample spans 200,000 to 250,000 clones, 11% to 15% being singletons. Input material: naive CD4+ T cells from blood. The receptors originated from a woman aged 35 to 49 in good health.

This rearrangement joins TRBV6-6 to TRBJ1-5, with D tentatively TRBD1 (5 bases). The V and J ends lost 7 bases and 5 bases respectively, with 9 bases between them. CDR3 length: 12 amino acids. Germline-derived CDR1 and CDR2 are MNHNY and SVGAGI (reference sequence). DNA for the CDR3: TGTGCCAGCACCCTAGGGGATCAGCCCCAGCATTTT. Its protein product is CASTLGDQPQHF.

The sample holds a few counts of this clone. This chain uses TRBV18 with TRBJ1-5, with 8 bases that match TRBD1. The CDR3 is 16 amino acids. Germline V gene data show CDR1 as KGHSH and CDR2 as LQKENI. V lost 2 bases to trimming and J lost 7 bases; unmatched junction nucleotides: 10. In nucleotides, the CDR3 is TGTGCCAGCTCACCAGGGGACAGGTTTCGAGGGCAGCCCCAGCATTTT. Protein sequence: CASSPGDRFRGQPQHF.